This T cell receptor beta chain was recovered during a study of T cells in Graves' hyperthyroidism and ophthalmopathy. This clonotype was observed many times. The germline V and J ends were trimmed by 5 bases and 1 base, with 14 bases remaining between them. Germline CDR1 and CDR2: KGHSH and LQKENI. The CDR3 has 15 residues. Amplified TCR beta CDR3 regions derived from RNA transcripts. HTBI primers were used for first-round RT-PCR of the TCR CDR3. TCRdb processed the multiplex PCR reads anew with MiXCR; each CDR3 protein has one entry. The data contain about 380,000 distinct CDR3 sequences, less than 20% of them singletons.

Specimen: blood. This receptor was obtained from a man aged 18 to 29 with Graves' ophthalmopathy. The chain employs TRBV18 and TRBJ1-1; no firm D call. CDR3: CASSNTGSANTEAFF. CDR3 coding DNA: TGTGCCAGCTCAAATACGGGATCGGCGAACACTGAAGCTTTCTTT.